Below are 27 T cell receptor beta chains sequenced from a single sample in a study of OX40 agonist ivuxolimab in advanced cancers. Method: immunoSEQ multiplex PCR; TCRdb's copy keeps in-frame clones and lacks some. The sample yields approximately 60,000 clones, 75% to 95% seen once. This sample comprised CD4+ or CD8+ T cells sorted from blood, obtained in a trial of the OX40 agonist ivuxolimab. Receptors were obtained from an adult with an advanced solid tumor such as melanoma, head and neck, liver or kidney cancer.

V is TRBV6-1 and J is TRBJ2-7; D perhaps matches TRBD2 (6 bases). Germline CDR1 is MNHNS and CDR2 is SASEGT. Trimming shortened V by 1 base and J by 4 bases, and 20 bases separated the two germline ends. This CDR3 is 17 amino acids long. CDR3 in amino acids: CASSEGGRNEWEYEQYF. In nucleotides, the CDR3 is TGTGCCAGCAGTGAAGGAGGGAGGAACGAATGGGAATACGAGCAGTACTTC.

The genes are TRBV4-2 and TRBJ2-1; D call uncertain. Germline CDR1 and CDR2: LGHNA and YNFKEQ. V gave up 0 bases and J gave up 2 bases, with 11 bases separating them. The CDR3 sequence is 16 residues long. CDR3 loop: CASSQDVRAPYNEQFF. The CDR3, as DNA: TGTGCCAGCAGCCAAGATGTTCGTGCCCCCTACAATGAGCAGTTCTTC.

CDR3 loop: CASSQGAGPSYEQYF. CDR3 sequence (DNA): TGTGCCAGCAGCCAAGGGGCGGGACCATCCTACGAGCAGTACTTC. J is TRBJ2-7 and V is TRBV7-6, with D possibly being TRBD2 (6 bases). Trimming left V 5 bases short and J 1 base short, with 15 bases between. Germline V gene sequence: CDR1 SGHVS, CDR2 FNYEAQ. The CDR3 length is 15 residues. The full variable domain, completed using reference TRBV7-6 and TRBJ2-7, is GAGVSQSPRYKVTKRGQDVALRCDPISGHVSLYWYRQALGQGPEFLTYFNYEAQQDKSGLPNDRFSAERPEGSISTLTIQRTEQRDSAMYRCASSQGAGPSYEQYFGPGTRLTVT.

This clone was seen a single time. CDR3 region: CASSPRGVETQYF. The CDR3 nucleotides are TGTGCCAGCAGCCCCAGGGGGGTAGAGACCCAGTACTTC. This chain uses TRBV27 with TRBJ2-5, with a tentative D call TRBD1 (7 bases). CDR1 MNHEY and CDR2 SMNVEV come from the germline V gene (reference sequence). Between the trimmed V and J ends, which lost 6 bases and 4 bases, there was a span of 12 bases. The CDR3 has 13 residues.

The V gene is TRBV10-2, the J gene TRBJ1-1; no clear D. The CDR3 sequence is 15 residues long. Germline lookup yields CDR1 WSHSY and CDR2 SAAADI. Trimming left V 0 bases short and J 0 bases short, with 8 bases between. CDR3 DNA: TGCGCCAGCAGTGAGTCGCTGGGGATGAACACTGAAGCTTTCTTT. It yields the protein CASSESLGMNTEAFF.

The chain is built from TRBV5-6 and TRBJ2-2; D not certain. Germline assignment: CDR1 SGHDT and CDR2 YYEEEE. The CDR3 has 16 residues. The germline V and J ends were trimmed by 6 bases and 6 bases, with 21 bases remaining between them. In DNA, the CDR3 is TGTGCCAGCACCTCCTCCTTAGGGTTGGGTTCCGGGGAGCTGTTTTTT. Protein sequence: CASTSSLGLGSGELFF.

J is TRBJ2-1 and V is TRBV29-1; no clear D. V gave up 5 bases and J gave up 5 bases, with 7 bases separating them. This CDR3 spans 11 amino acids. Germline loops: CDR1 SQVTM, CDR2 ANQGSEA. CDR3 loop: CSVFSDNEQFF. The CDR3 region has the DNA TGCAGCGTTTTTTCGGACAATGAGCAGTTCTTC.

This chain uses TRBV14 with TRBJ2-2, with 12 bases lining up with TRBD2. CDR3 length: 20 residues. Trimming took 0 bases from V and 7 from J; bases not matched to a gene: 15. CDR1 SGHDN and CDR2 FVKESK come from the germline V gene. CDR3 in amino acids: CASSQDTFGLAGQGSGELFF. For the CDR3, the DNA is TGTGCCAGCAGCCAAGATACGTTCGGACTAGCGGGGCAAGGGAGCGGGGAGCTGTTTTTT.

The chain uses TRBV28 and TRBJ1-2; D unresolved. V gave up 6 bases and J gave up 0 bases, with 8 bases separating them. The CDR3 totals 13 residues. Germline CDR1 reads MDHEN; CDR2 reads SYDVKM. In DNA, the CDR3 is TGTGCCAGCAGAAGCAGCACTAACTATGGCTACACCTTC. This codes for CASRSSTNYGYTF.

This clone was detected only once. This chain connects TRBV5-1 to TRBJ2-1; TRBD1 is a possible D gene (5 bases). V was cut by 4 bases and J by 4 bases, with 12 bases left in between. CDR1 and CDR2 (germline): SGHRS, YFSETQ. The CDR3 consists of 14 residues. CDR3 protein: CASSADRLYNEQFF. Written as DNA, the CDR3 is TGCGCCAGCAGCGCCGACAGATTATACAATGAGCAGTTCTTC. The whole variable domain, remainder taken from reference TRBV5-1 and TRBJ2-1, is KAGVTQTPRYLIKTRGQQVTLSCSPISGHRSVSWYQQTPGQGLQFLFEYFSETQRNKGNFPGRFSGRQFSNSRSEMNVSTLELGDSALYLCASSADRLYNEQFFGPGTRLTVL.

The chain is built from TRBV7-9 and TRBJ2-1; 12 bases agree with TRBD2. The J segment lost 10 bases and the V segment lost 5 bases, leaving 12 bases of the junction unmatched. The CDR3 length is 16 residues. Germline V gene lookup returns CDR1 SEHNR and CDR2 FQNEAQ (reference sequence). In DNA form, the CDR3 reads TGTGCCAGCAGCATAAGACTAGCGGGAGTGGAAGGGGAGCAGTTCTTC. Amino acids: CASSIRLAGVEGEQFF.

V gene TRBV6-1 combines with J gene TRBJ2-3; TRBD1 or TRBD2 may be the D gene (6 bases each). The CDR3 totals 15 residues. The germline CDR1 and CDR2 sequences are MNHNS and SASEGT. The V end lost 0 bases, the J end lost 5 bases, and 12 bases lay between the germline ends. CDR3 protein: CASSEAGGEVDTQYF. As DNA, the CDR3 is TGTGCCAGCAGTGAAGCGGGGGGCGAGGTAGATACGCAGTATTTT.

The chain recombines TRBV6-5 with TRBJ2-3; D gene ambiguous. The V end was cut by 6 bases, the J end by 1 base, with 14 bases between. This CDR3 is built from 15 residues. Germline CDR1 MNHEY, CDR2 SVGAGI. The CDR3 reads CASRGPKQRTDTQYF. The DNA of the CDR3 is TGTGCCAGCAGGGGCCCTAAGCAGCGCACAGATACGCAGTATTTT.

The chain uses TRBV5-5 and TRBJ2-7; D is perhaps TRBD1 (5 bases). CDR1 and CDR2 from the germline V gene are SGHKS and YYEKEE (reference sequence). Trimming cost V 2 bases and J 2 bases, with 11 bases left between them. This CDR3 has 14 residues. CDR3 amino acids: CASSFSADTYEQYF. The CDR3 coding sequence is TGTGCCAGCAGCTTCTCCGCGGACACCTACGAGCAGTACTTC.

The CDR3 reads CASSQTSGSLIDEQFF. The CDR3 nucleotides read TGTGCCAGCAGCCAGACTAGCGGGAGTCTAATTGATGAGCAGTTCTTC. The rearrangement joins TRBV7-7 to TRBJ2-1, with 12 bases lining up with TRBD2. J lost 8 bases, V lost 5 bases, and 10 bases had no gene match. In germline, CDR1 is SSHAT, CDR2 FNYEAQ (reference sequence). This CDR3 is built from 16 residues.

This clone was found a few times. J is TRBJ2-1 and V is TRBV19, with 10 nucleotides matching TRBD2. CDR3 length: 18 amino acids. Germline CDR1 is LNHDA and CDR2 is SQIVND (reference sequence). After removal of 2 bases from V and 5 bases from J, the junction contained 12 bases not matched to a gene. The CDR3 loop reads CASSISVWKREGDNEQFF. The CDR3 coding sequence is TGTGCCAGTAGTATATCGGTCTGGAAGCGGGAGGGCGACAATGAGCAGTTCTTC.

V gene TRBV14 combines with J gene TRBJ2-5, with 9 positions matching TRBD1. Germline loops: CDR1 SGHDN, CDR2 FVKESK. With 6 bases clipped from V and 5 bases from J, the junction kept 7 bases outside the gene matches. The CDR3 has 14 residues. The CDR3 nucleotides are TGTGCCAGCAGGAACACAGGGGGCCGGGAGACCCAGTACTTC. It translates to CASRNTGGRETQYF.

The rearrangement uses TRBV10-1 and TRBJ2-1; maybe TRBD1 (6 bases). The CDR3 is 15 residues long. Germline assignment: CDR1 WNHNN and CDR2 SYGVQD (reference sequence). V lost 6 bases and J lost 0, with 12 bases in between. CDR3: CASSRDKSSYNEQFF. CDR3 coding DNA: TGCGCCAGCAGCCGGGACAAGAGCTCCTACAATGAGCAGTTCTTC.

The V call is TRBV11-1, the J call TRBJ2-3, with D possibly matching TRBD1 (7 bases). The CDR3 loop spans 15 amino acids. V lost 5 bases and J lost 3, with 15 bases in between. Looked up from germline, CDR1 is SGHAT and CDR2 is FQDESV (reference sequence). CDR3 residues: CASSARQGGTDTQYF. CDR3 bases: TGTGCCAGCAGCGCAAGACAGGGAGGAACAGATACGCAGTATTTT.

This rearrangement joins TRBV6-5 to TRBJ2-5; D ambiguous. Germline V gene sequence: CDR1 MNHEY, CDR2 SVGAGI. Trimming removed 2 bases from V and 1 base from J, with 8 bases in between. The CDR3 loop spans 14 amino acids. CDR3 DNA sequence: TGTGCCAGCAGTTACACCCCCGGCCAAGAGACCCAGTACTTC. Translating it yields CASSYTPGQETQYF.

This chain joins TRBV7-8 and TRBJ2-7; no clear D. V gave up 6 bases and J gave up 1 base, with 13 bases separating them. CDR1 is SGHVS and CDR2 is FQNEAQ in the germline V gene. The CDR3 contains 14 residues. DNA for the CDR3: TGTGCCAGCAGTACACGGATGTTATCCTACGAGCAGTACTTC. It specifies CASSTRMLSYEQYF.

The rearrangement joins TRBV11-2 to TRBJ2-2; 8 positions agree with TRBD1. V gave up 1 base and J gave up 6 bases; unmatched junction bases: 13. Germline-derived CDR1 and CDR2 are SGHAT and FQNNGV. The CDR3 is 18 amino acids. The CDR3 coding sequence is TGTGCCAGCAGCTTAGTGGGACAGGTCGACAACTATTCCGGGGAGCTGTTTTTT. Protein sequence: CASSLVGQVDNYSGELFF.

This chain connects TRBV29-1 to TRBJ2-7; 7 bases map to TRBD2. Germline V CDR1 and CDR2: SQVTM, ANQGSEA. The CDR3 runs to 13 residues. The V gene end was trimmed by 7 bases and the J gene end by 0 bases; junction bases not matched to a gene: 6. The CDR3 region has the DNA TGCAGCGCTAAAGGCGGGGGCTCCTACGAGCAGTACTTC. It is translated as CSAKGGGSYEQYF.

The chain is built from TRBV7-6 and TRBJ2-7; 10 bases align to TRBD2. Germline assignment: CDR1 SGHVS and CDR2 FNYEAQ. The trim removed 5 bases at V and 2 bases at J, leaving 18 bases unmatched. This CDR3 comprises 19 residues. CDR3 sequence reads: CASSLPGGLATNHPYEQYF. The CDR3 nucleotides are TGTGCCAGCAGCCTCCCCGGGGGACTAGCGACAAATCACCCCTACGAGCAGTACTTC. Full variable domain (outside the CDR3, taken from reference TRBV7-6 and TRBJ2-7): GAGVSQSPRYKVTKRGQDVALRCDPISGHVSLYWYRQALGQGPEFLTYFNYEAQQDKSGLPNDRFSAERPEGSISTLTIQRTEQRDSAMYRCASSLPGGLATNHPYEQYFGPGTRLTVT.

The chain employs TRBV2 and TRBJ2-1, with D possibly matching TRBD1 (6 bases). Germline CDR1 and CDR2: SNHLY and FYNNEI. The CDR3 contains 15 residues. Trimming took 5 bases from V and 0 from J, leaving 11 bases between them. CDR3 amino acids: CASSKGGGSYNEQFF. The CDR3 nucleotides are TGTGCCAGCAGTAAAGGGGGTGGCTCCTACAATGAGCAGTTCTTC. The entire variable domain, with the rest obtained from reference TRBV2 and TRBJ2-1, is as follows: EPEVTQTPSHQVTQMGQEVILRCVPISNHLYFYWYRQILGQKVEFLVSFYNNEISEKSEIFDDQFSVERPDGSNFTLKIRSTKLEDSAMYFCASSKGGGSYNEQFFGPGTRLTVL.

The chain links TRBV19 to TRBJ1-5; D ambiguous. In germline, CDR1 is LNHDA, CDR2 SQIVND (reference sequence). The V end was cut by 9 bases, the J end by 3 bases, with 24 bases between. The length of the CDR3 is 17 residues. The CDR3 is CASHPPGEKGFNQPQHF. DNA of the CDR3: TGTGCCAGCCATCCCCCGGGTGAGAAGGGATTCAATCAGCCCCAGCATTTT.

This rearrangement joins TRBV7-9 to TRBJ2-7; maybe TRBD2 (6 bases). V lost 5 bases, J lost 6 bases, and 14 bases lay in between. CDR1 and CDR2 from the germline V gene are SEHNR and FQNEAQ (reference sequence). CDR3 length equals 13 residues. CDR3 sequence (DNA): TGTGCCAGCAGCGGGTTCGGGGGACCCGAGCAGTACTTC. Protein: CASSGFGGPEQYF.